The 27 T cell receptor beta chains listed next were all sequenced from one sample in a study of blood T cell repertoires in COVID-19. The data were produced by immunoSEQ multiplex PCR, yet TCRdb's version contains in-frame clones alone and is incomplete. The table records around 220,000 clones, approximately 78% of them present only once. Sequencing was performed on peripheral blood. The receptor set was obtained from a woman older than 75 with COVID-19, enrolled during active disease.

This clone turned up a few times. The gene calls are TRBV7-8 and TRBJ2-1; D ambiguous. CDR1 and CDR2 from the germline V gene are SGHVS and FQNEAQ. The CDR3 runs to 18 residues. V was trimmed by 1 base and J by 4 bases, leaving 20 bases between them. This CDR3 reads CASSLVYHPLLRYNEQFF. In DNA form, the CDR3 reads TGTGCCAGCAGCTTAGTCTACCACCCCCTCCTCCGTTACAATGAGCAGTTCTTC.

This clone appeared a few times. V is TRBV5-1 and J is TRBJ2-1, with 9 bases that match TRBD2. J gave up 13 bases and V 1 base, and 6 bases lay outside the gene matches. CDR1 is SGHRS, CDR2 YFSETQ, per germline. This CDR3 is built from 13 residues. CDR3 in amino acids: CASSLLIAGVQFF. In DNA, the CDR3 is TGCGCCAGCAGCTTGTTAATAGCGGGAGTCCAGTTCTTC.

With respect to this clone: The sample contains more than one DNA sequence encoding this CDR3. V is TRBV19 and J is TRBJ1-2, with TRBD1 matching over 7 bases. Germline trimming cut 6 bases from V and 4 bases from J; bases unmatched to any gene: 2. The CDR3 has 12 residues. CDR1 and CDR2 (germline): LNHDA, SQIVND (reference sequence). The CDR3 DNA follows: TGTGCCAGTAGCAGGGACAGCTATGGCTACACCTTC. It specifies CASSRDSYGYTF. Together with reference TRBV19 and TRBJ1-2, the CDR3 gives the full variable domain: DGGITQSPKYLFRKEGQNVTLSCEQNLNHDAMYWYRQDPGQGLRLIYYSQIVNDFQKGDIAEGYSVSREKKESFPLTVTSAQKNPTAFYLCASSRDSYGYTFGSGTRLTVV.

V is TRBV6-4 and J is TRBJ1-1; D is possibly TRBD1 (5 bases). The germline gives CDR1 MRHNA, CDR2 SNTAGT. The CDR3 extends over 14 amino acids. V lost 5 bases and J lost 1, with 11 bases in between. This CDR3 reads CASSSRGKNTEAFF. The CDR3 nucleotides are TGTGCCAGCAGTTCCCGGGGGAAGAACACTGAAGCTTTCTTT.

The chain joins TRBV28 to TRBJ1-2; 10 positions agree with TRBD1. In germline, CDR1 is MDHEN, CDR2 SYDVKM. This CDR3 is built from 14 residues. J gave up 7 bases and V 3 bases, and 5 bases lay outside the gene matches. CDR3 nucleotide sequence: TGTGCCAGCAGTTTCGGGACAGGGGCAGGTGGCTACACCTTC. Translating gives CASSFGTGAGGYTF.

This chain links TRBV2 with TRBJ1-6, with 7 bases identical to TRBD1. The CDR3 runs 14 residues. The germline CDR1 and CDR2 sequences are SNHLY and FYNNEI. Trimming at V came to 6 bases and at J to 9 bases, leaving 8 bases not matched to a gene. The CDR3 DNA is TGTGCCAGCAGGAGGGGGACAGCGGGTTCACCCCTCCACTTT. It yields the protein CASRRGTAGSPLHF.

V is TRBV5-6 and J is TRBJ2-5; D perhaps matches TRBD2 (5 bases). The V end was cut by 2 bases, the J end by 4 bases, with 9 bases between. The CDR3 loop spans 13 amino acids. Germline values: CDR1 SGHDT, CDR2 YYEEEE. As DNA, the CDR3 is TGTGCCAGCAGCTTAATAGCGAGAGAGACCCAGTACTTC. It specifies CASSLIARETQYF. Looking up the rest from reference TRBV5-6 and TRBJ2-5 gives the full variable domain: DAGVTQSPTHLIKTRGQQVTLRCSPKSGHDTVSWYQQALGQGPQFIFQYYEEEERQRGNFPDRFSGHQFPNYSSELNVNALLLGDSALYLCASSLIARETQYFGPGTRLLVL.

This clone has just one count. The chain recombines TRBV7-2 with TRBJ2-7; TRBD1 matches at 7 bases. J was trimmed by 6 bases and V by 3 bases; bases with no gene match: 14. The germline V gene encodes CDR1 SGHTA and CDR2 FQGNSA. The CDR3 length is 16 residues. CDR3 nucleotides: TGTGCCAGCAGCTTGGGAGCGTCTGTAGGGGGCGGCGAGCAGTACTTC. Its translation: CASSLGASVGGGEQYF. The whole variable domain, filled in from reference TRBV7-2 and TRBJ2-7, reads GAGVSQSPSNKVTEKGKDVELRCDPISGHTALYWYRQSLGQGLEFLIYFQGNSAPDKSGLPSDRFSAERTGGSVSTLTIQRTQQEDSAVYLCASSLGASVGGGEQYFGPGTRLTVT.

This clone was observed a single time. The chain has TRBV9 and TRBJ2-3; D is possibly TRBD2 (7 bases). Trimming took 3 bases from V and 2 from J, leaving 16 bases between them. The germline V gene has CDR1 SGDLS and CDR2 YYNGEE. The CDR3 loop spans 16 amino acids. CDR3 sequence (DNA): TGTGCCAGCAGCGCATGGGGGGGGCCTGCCACAGATACGCAGTATTTT. This sequence encodes CASSAWGGPATDTQYF.

On this clone: Germline and junction disagree at one end, which may indicate a read error. This chain's CDR3 is CASGETSGATGELFF. DNA for the CDR3: TGCGCCAGCGGTGAGACTAGCGGGGCCACCGGGGAGCTGTTTTTT. The gene calls are TRBV10-1 and TRBJ2-2, with 11 positions matching TRBD2. Looked up from germline, CDR1 is WNHNN and CDR2 is SYGVQD (reference sequence). There are 15 residues in the CDR3.

A note on this clone: Other nucleotide sequences in the sample specify the same CDR3. The J gene is TRBJ1-6, the V gene TRBV28; D might be TRBD1 (6 bases). The germline V gene encodes CDR1 MDHEN and CDR2 SYDVKM. Trimming removed 3 bases from V and 9 bases from J, with 6 bases in between. The CDR3 sequence is 12 residues long. CDR3 sequence (DNA): TGTGCCAGCAGTTTCAGGGGTTCACCCCTCCACTTT. This translates into CASSFRGSPLHF.

The genes are TRBV29-1 and TRBJ1-5, with a possible D match to TRBD1 (5 bases). CDR1 SQVTM and CDR2 ANQGSEA come from the germline V gene. V was cut by 8 bases and J by 5 bases, with 16 bases left in between. The CDR3 extends over 13 amino acids. CDR3 nucleotides: TGCAGCATCACGGGAGGGGCGGATCAGCCCCAGCATTTT. Translation gives CSITGGADQPQHF.

This clone showed up just a few times. The rearrangement joins TRBV29-1 to TRBJ2-5; weak D call: TRBD1 (6 bases). The CDR3 has 12 residues. V gave up 6 bases and J gave up 10 bases, with 18 bases separating them. Germline V CDR1 and CDR2: SQVTM, ANQGSEA. In DNA form, the CDR3 reads TGCAGCGTCCCATTTGGGCAGGGGATCCAGTACTTC. Translation gives CSVPFGQGIQYF.

This clone appeared a few times. The chain uses TRBV24-1 and TRBJ2-3; D possibly corresponds to TRBD1 (5 bases). Trimming left V 10 bases short and J 1 base short, with 17 bases between. The CDR3 runs 15 residues. Germline CDR1 is KGHDR and CDR2 is SFDVKD. The CDR3: CATSDKSPRTDTQYF. In DNA, the CDR3 is TGTGCCACTTCGGACAAGAGCCCACGCACAGATACGCAGTATTTT.

V is TRBV18 and J is TRBJ1-5, with TRBD1 matching 8 bases. The germline V gene has CDR1 KGHSH and CDR2 LQKENI. This CDR3 contains 15 residues. The ends lost 3 bases at V and 7 bases at J; junction bases unmatched: 8. The CDR3: CASSPGRGPGQPQHF. For the CDR3, the DNA is TGTGCCAGCTCACCGGGCAGGGGGCCGGGGCAGCCCCAGCATTTT. The whole variable domain, filled in from reference TRBV18 and TRBJ1-5, reads NAGVMQNPRHLVRRRGQEARLRCSPMKGHSHVYWYRQLPEEGLKFMVYLQKENIIDESGMPKERFSAEFPKEGPSILRIQQVVRGDSAAYFCASSPGRGPGQPQHFGDGTRLSIL.

V gene TRBV29-1 combines with J gene TRBJ1-4; TRBD1 might be the D (6 bases). Per the germline V gene, CDR1 is SQVTM and CDR2 is ANQGSEA. V lost 8 bases to trimming and J lost 7 bases, with 26 bases between them. The CDR3 is 16 residues long. CDR3 sequence reads: CSLLGQARGLGEKLFF. The CDR3 nucleotides read TGCAGCCTTTTGGGGCAGGCGAGGGGGTTGGGTGAAAAACTGTTTTTT. Filled out from reference TRBV29-1 and TRBJ1-4, the complete variable domain reads SAVISQKPSRDICQRGTSLTIQCQVDSQVTMMFWYRQQPGQSLTLIATANQGSEATYESGFVIDKFPISRPNLTFSTLTVSNMSPEDSSIYLCSLLGQARGLGEKLFFGSGTQLSVL.

The V call is TRBV5-1, the J call TRBJ1-3, with TRBD1 matching over 7 bases. V lost 3 bases and J lost 2; bases outside the gene matches: 14. The CDR3 length is 18 residues. Germline loops: CDR1 SGHRS, CDR2 YFSETQ. The CDR3 protein is CASSSYLDRLPPGNTIYF. DNA of the CDR3: TGCGCCAGCAGCTCTTACCTGGACAGGCTCCCCCCTGGAAACACCATATATTTT.

The chain carries TRBV10-2 and TRBJ1-1, with no clear D. The germline V and J ends were trimmed by 6 bases and 3 bases, with 8 bases remaining between them. CDR3 length: 12 amino acids. Germline loops: CDR1 WSHSY, CDR2 SAAADI. The CDR3 is CASRVAYTEAFF. As DNA, the CDR3 is TGCGCCAGCAGAGTGGCCTACACTGAAGCTTTCTTT.

This clone occurred a few times. This rearrangement joins TRBV7-2 to TRBJ2-7; 9 bases align to TRBD2. The junction had 4 bases not matched to a gene; V was cut back by 5 bases and J by 5 bases. Germline CDR1 SGHTA, CDR2 FQGNSA. This CDR3 spans 13 amino acids. CDR3 in DNA: TGTGCCAGCAGCCCTAGCGGGATCCACGAGCAGTACTTC. Protein: CASSPSGIHEQYF. The variable domain in full, completed from reference TRBV7-2 and TRBJ2-7, reads GAGVSQSPSNKVTEKGKDVELRCDPISGHTALYWYRQSLGQGLEFLIYFQGNSAPDKSGLPSDRFSAERTGGSVSTLTIQRTQQEDSAVYLCASSPSGIHEQYFGPGTRLTVT.

The chain carries TRBV5-4 and TRBJ2-1; 10 bases align to TRBD2. The CDR3 sequence is 15 residues long. The V segment lost 0 bases and the J segment 6 bases; nucleotides outside the gene matches: 3. Germline V gene data show CDR1 as SGHNT and CDR2 as YYREEE (reference sequence). CDR3 sequence reads: CASSLAGLASNEQFF. DNA of the CDR3: TGTGCCAGCAGCTTGGCGGGACTAGCGTCCAATGAGCAGTTCTTC.

The rearrangement links TRBV7-2 to TRBJ2-5, with D perhaps TRBD1 (6 bases). The CDR3 loop spans 14 amino acids. Germline CDR1 and CDR2: SGHTA and FQGNSA. V lost 5 bases to trimming and J lost 4 bases, with 14 bases between them. The CDR3 DNA is TGTGCCAGCAGCCCACAGGGTAATGGAGAGACCCAGTACTTC. Translation: CASSPQGNGETQYF.

This clone was counted a few times. The V call is TRBV29-1, the J call TRBJ1-1, with 10 nucleotides matching TRBD1. V lost 5 bases, J lost 6 bases, and 6 bases stayed unmatched. The germline V gene has CDR1 SQVTM and CDR2 ANQGSEA. This CDR3 is built from 13 residues. In DNA, the CDR3 is TGCAGCGTTCATGCTGGACAGGGGGCTGAAGCTTTCTTT. Its protein is CSVHAGQGAEAFF.

The chain has TRBV5-4 and TRBJ1-1, with D maybe TRBD1 (6 bases). From germline, CDR1 is SGHNT and CDR2 YYREEE (reference sequence). The CDR3 spans 16 residues. V lost 0 bases and J 1 base, leaving 13 bases between the germline ends. Written as DNA, the CDR3 is TGTGCCAGCAGCTTGGGCACAGGGAGGGGGAACACTGAAGCTTTCTTT. Translating gives CASSLGTGRGNTEAFF.

V and J are TRBV3-1 (or the pseudogene TRBV3-2) and TRBJ1-6; 8 bases line up with TRBD1. Germline CDR1 reads LGHDT; CDR2 reads YNNKEL (reference sequence). The ends lost 4 bases at V and 9 bases at J; junction bases unmatched: 5. The CDR3 covers 14 residues. The CDR3 DNA reads as TGTGCCAGCAGCCCTGGACAGGGTGGTTCACCCCTCCACTTT. Amino acid sequence: CASSPGQGGSPLHF.

The genes are TRBV3-1 (or the pseudogene TRBV3-2) and TRBJ2-3; TRBD1 matches at 9 bases. The CDR3 has 16 residues. Germline V gene data show CDR1 as LGHDT and CDR2 as YNNKEL (reference sequence). The ends lost 2 bases at V and 1 base at J; junction bases unmatched: 4. The CDR3 protein is CASSQSTGGGTDTQYF. In DNA, the CDR3 is TGTGCCAGCAGCCAATCTACAGGGGGCGGCACAGATACGCAGTATTTT.

The chain has TRBV3-1 (or the pseudogene TRBV3-2) and TRBJ1-2; D is ambiguous. V was pared by 3 bases and J by 6 bases, with 14 bases between. The CDR3 runs to 14 residues. The germline CDR1 and CDR2 sequences are LGHDT and YNNKEL (reference sequence). The CDR3 region is CASSQGREGNGYTF. CDR3 bases: TGTGCCAGCAGCCAGGGTCGGGAAGGGAATGGCTACACCTTC.

V and J are TRBV2 and TRBJ1-2; D is unresolved. Per the germline V gene, CDR1 is SNHLY and CDR2 is FYNNEI. Trimming removed 7 bases at V and 3 bases at J, with 21 bases between. CDR3 length: 16 residues. CDR3 protein: CASTLIGSYRDYGYTF. CDR3 sequence (DNA): TGTGCCAGCACCCTCATCGGCTCTTACCGGGACTATGGCTACACCTTC.